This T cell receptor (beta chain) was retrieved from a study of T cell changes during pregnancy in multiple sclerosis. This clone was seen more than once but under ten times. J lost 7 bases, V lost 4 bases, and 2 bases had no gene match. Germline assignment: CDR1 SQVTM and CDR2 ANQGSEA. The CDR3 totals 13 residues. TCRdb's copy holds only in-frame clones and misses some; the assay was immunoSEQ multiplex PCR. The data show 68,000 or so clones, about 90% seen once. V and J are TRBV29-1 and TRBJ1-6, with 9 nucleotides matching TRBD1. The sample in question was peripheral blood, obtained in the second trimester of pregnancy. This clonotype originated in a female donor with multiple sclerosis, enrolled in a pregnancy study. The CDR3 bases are TGCAGCGTTGCCGGGACAGGGAATTCACCCCTCCACTTT. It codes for CSVAGTGNSPLHF.